This TCR beta chain stems from a study of cytomegalovirus exposure and HLA in healthy donors. Study-level results: The analysis excluded some indistinguishable V segments, including TRBV6-2 and TRBV6-3. Compared with the roughly 670-donor mean, an Asian-associated ancestry cluster reportedly had fewer N-insertions, according to a later analysis.

On this clone: What it recognizes is unknown.

PCR was performed using 60 Vbeta and 13 Jbeta primers. Profiling relied on immunoSEQ multiplex PCR, and the TCRdb table lists in-frame clones only, not all of them. The data hold around 140,000 clones, with roughly three quarters observed a single time. CDR3 size: 17 residues. CDR1 is KGHSH, CDR2 LQKENI, per germline. Trimming took 6 bases from V and 0 from J, leaving 20 bases between them. Sample: PBMCs. The sequence was obtained from a woman in her thirties or forties in good health and CMV-seronegative. The chain combines TRBV18 with TRBJ1-1, with D perhaps TRBD1 (6 bases). The CDR3 loop reads CASSVSTGSIMNTEAFF. The CDR3 DNA reads as TGTGCCAGCTCCGTTTCGACAGGATCGATTATGAACACTGAAGCTTTCTTT.